The 30 T cell receptor beta chains listed next were all sequenced from one sample in a study of memory CD4+ T cells and cytomegalovirus serostatus. The sort gate was single viable CD3+CD4+CD8-CD45RO+ cells for memory CD4+ T cells. The assay was immunoSEQ multiplex PCR, and TCRdb's table has in-frame clones only and misses some. The sample consists of 70,000 to 90,000 clones, about 78% of them appearing once. The source material was memory CD4+ T cells from blood. The receptor source for this set is an adult in good health and CMV-seropositive.

The chain carries TRBV18 and TRBJ1-5, with 7 positions matching TRBD1. The length of the CDR3 is 16 residues. Germline CDR1 KGHSH, CDR2 LQKENI. The junction had 8 bases not matched to a gene; V was cut back by 2 bases and J by 4 bases. The CDR3 region has the DNA TGTGCCAGCTCACCAGACAGGGCCGGGGGAAATCAGCCCCAGCATTTT. Translated, it gives CASSPDRAGGNQPQHF.

Note on this clone: In the same sample, other DNA sequences code for this CDR3. This sequence joins TRBV7-9 and TRBJ1-2, with D unclear. V was clipped by 4 bases and J by 5 bases, with 8 bases between them. This CDR3 region has 12 residues. Germline V gene data show CDR1 as SEHNR and CDR2 as FQNEAQ (reference sequence). Here the CDR3 DNA reads TGTGCCAGCAGCTCGGATGTGTATGGCTACACCTTC. Its protein is CASSSDVYGYTF.

This clone was seen a few times. An end of the junction does not agree with germline; a read error may underlie this. The J gene is TRBJ1-2, the V gene TRBV19, with D perhaps matching TRBD1 (5 bases). The CDR3 contains 11 residues. CDR1 is LNHDA, CDR2 SQIVND, per germline (reference sequence). CDR3 region: CASSRRFGQRF. The CDR3 bases are TGTGCCAGTAGTAGGCGGTTCGGACAACGCTTC.

In the case of this clone: The same CDR3 is also encoded by other DNA sequences in this sample. The chain links TRBV18 to TRBJ2-7; 7 nucleotides agree with TRBD1. The CDR3 has 13 amino acids. Trimming removed 4 bases from V and 1 base from J; junction bases left unmatched: 1. Germline CDR1 and CDR2: KGHSH and LQKENI. CDR3 bases: TGTGCCAGCTCACGGGACAGATCCTACGAGCAGTACTTC. Translation gives CASSRDRSYEQYF.

V gene TRBV25-1 combines with J gene TRBJ2-1, with 7 bases aligning to TRBD2. V lost 1 base, J lost 1 base, and 7 bases stayed unmatched. Germline V gives CDR1 MGHDK, CDR2 SYGVNS. CDR3 length: 17 residues. CDR3 in DNA: TGTGCCAGCAGTGAATTTAGCGGGCCAGGTTCCTACAATGAGCAGTTCTTC. It codes for CASSEFSGPGSYNEQFF.

The chain links TRBV29-1 to TRBJ1-2; 9 bases are a match to TRBD1. CDR3 size: 15 residues. Germline V CDR1 and CDR2: SQVTM, ANQGSEA. V was clipped by 6 bases and J by 8 bases; unmatched bases: 16. The DNA for the CDR3 is TGCAGCGTGGGGGACAGGGTGGGGAGGAGAGGGGGCTACACCTTC. The encoded protein is CSVGDRVGRRGGYTF.

The CDR3 spells CASSPTSNYDQYV. The CDR3 DNA reads as TGTGCCAGCAGTCCCACCAGCAACTACGATCAGTACGTC. This chain connects TRBV6-6 to TRBJ2-7, with D unclear. Germline CDR1 and CDR2: MNHNY and SVGAGI (reference sequence). The CDR3 is 13 residues long.

This chain connects TRBV28 to TRBJ2-5; D might be TRBD2 (6 bases). The germline V gene has CDR1 MDHEN and CDR2 SYDVKM. The CDR3 sequence is 11 residues long. V lost 10 bases to trimming and J lost 5 bases, with 11 bases between them. CDR3 residues: CATDGGETQYF. The DNA of the CDR3 is TGTGCCACCGACGGGGGTGAGACCCAGTACTTC.

The chain couples TRBV18 to TRBJ2-2; D remains unclear. The CDR3 totals 15 residues. Germline V gives CDR1 KGHSH, CDR2 LQKENI. Trimming removed 6 bases from V and 0 bases from J, with 11 bases in between. CDR3 sequence reads: CASSSTAANTGELFF. In DNA form, the CDR3 reads TGTGCCAGCTCGTCAACAGCCGCGAACACCGGGGAGCTGTTTTTT.

The chain uses TRBV11-3 and TRBJ2-5; 7 nucleotides agree with TRBD1. The germline V gene has CDR1 SGHNT and CDR2 YENEEA. Losses at the gene ends were 1 base for V and 10 bases for J; bases not matched to a gene: 12. This CDR3 spans 15 amino acids. The CDR3 DNA reads TGTGCCAGCAGCTTAGGCGCAGGGGCAGGGGGAGTCCAGTACTTC. It encodes CASSLGAGAGGVQYF.

This clone was recorded a few times. J is TRBJ2-7 and V is TRBV15; 8 bases line up with TRBD1. V gave up 2 bases and J gave up 0 bases; unmatched junction bases: 6. The germline V gene encodes CDR1 LNHNV and CDR2 YYDKDF (reference sequence). The CDR3 has 16 amino acids. The CDR3: CATSRLSTGASYEQYF. The CDR3, as DNA: TGTGCCACCAGCAGACTATCGACAGGGGCCTCCTACGAGCAGTACTTC.

The chain carries TRBV5-4 and TRBJ2-7; 10 positions match TRBD2. CDR3 length: 14 residues. Per germline, CDR1 SGHNT and CDR2 YYREEE (reference sequence). J gave up 6 bases and V 4 bases, and 7 bases lay outside the gene matches. The CDR3 nucleotides read TGTGCCAGCAGCCGTAGCGGGGGGCCAGGCGAGCAGTACTTC. It encodes CASSRSGGPGEQYF.

The rearrangement links TRBV27 to TRBJ2-3; 14 bases are shared with TRBD2. Trimming cost V 6 bases and J 1 base; bases outside gene matches: 12. The CDR3 is made up of 19 amino acids. Germline V gene sequence: CDR1 MNHEY, CDR2 SMNVEV (reference sequence). The CDR3 DNA follows: TGTGCCAGCAGCCCAGGGGGACTAGCGGGAGTCCCCGGCACAGATACGCAGTATTTT. Encoded protein: CASSPGGLAGVPGTDTQYF.

The chain couples TRBV18 to TRBJ2-1; 10 bases agree with TRBD1. The germline gives CDR1 KGHSH, CDR2 LQKENI. This CDR3 is built from 16 residues. The V and J ends lost 4 bases and 6 bases, in that order; junction bases with no gene match: 9. Here the CDR3 reads CASSREPGQGSNEQFF. CDR3 nucleotide sequence: TGTGCCAGCTCACGAGAGCCGGGACAGGGGTCCAATGAGCAGTTCTTC.

This clone was seen a few times. The rearrangement links TRBV29-1 to TRBJ1-1, with D perhaps TRBD1 (5 bases). The ends were cut back, 6 bases at V and 7 bases at J, with 12 bases in the middle. Germline CDR1 SQVTM, CDR2 ANQGSEA. The CDR3 length is 11 residues. CDR3 sequence reads: CSVGEGIEAFF. CDR3 in DNA: TGCAGCGTCGGGGAGGGGATTGAAGCTTTCTTT.

V gene TRBV7-8 combines with J gene TRBJ1-4; D is ambiguous. Trimming took 1 base from V and 6 from J, leaving 3 bases between them. The CDR3 is made up of 12 amino acids. Germline CDR1 is SGHVS and CDR2 is FQNEAQ. The CDR3 loop is CASSLVHEKLFF. DNA of the CDR3: TGTGCCAGCAGCTTAGTACATGAAAAACTGTTTTTT. The complete variable domain, with remaining parts taken from reference TRBV7-8 and TRBJ1-4, reads GAGVSQSPRYKVAKRGQDVALRCDPISGHVSLFWYQQALGQGPEFLTYFQNEAQLDKSGLPSDRFFAERPEGSVSTLKIQRTQQEDSAVYLCASSLVHEKLFFGSGTQLSVL.

V gene TRBV19 combines with J gene TRBJ1-5, with D possibly matching TRBD1 (6 bases). V was shortened by 10 bases and J by 0 bases, with 13 bases between the two germline ends. This CDR3 is 14 amino acids long. CDR1 is LNHDA, CDR2 SQIVND, per germline (reference sequence). CDR3 sequence reads: CATKGQYSNQPQHF. In DNA, the CDR3 is TGTGCCACAAAAGGACAGTATAGCAATCAGCCCCAGCATTTT.

The gene calls are TRBV7-9 and TRBJ1-2; D is undetermined. Germline CDR1 SEHNR, CDR2 FQNEAQ (reference sequence). CDR3 length: 13 amino acids. Trimming took off 5 bases at V and 8 bases at J, with 15 bases between the two ends. The CDR3 spells CASSGAAVMGYTF. CDR3 DNA: TGTGCCAGCAGCGGCGCGGCGGTGATGGGCTACACCTTC.

This chain links TRBV11-3 with TRBJ2-1; D is unclear. Trimming took off 6 bases at V and 7 bases at J, with 19 bases between the two ends. The germline CDR1 and CDR2 sequences are SGHNT and YENEEA. This CDR3 has 15 amino acids. The CDR3 nucleotides read TGTGCCAGCAGTTCTGGGCGGTCTTTGTTTAATGAGCAGTTCTTC. Translating it yields CASSSGRSLFNEQFF.

The V call is TRBV30, the J call TRBJ2-1; D gene unclear. Trimming took off 3 bases at V and 6 bases at J, with 18 bases between the two ends. The CDR3 runs 15 residues. Per germline, CDR1 GTSNPN and CDR2 SVGIG (reference sequence). Written as DNA, the CDR3 is TGTGCCTGGAGCACAGCAGACTTCCTTGTCAATGAGCAGTTCTTC. This gives the protein CAWSTADFLVNEQFF. Full variable domain (remainder filled in from reference TRBV30 and TRBJ2-1): SQTIHQWPATLVQPVGSPLSLECTVEGTSNPNLYWYRQAAGRGLQLLFYSVGIGQISSEVPQNLSASRPQDRQFILSSKKLLLSDSGFYLCAWSTADFLVNEQFFGPGTRLTVL.

There are a few counts of this clone. The chain employs TRBV5-1 and TRBJ1-1; the match to TRBD1 covers 7 bases. J gave up 0 bases and V 4 bases, and 6 bases lay outside the gene matches. Germline assignment: CDR1 SGHRS and CDR2 YFSETQ. The CDR3 consists of 15 residues. The CDR3 DNA reads as TGCGCCAGCAGCACGCGGGACAGAATGAACACTGAAGCTTTCTTT. Its translation: CASSTRDRMNTEAFF.

This sequence joins TRBV27 and TRBJ2-2, with 10 bases identical to TRBD2. This CDR3 has 16 amino acids. In germline, CDR1 is MNHEY, CDR2 SMNVEV (reference sequence). V lost 4 bases, J lost 4 bases, and 6 bases stayed unmatched. For the CDR3, the DNA is TGTGCCAGCAGTTCCGGACTAGCGGCTCCCACCGGGGAGCTGTTTTTT. Translation gives CASSSGLAAPTGELFF.

The rearrangement links TRBV11-3 to TRBJ2-1; D is undetermined. The V end was cut by 2 bases, the J end by 4 bases, with 12 bases between. The CDR3 totals 15 residues. The germline CDR1 and CDR2 sequences are SGHNT and YENEEA. CDR3 region: CASSLFGNGYNEQFF. CDR3 DNA sequence: TGTGCCAGCAGCTTATTTGGGAATGGTTACAATGAGCAGTTCTTC.

The chain recombines TRBV11-3 with TRBJ2-3; D possibly corresponds to TRBD2 (6 bases). The germline CDR1 and CDR2 sequences are SGHNT and YENEEA. The V end lost 5 bases, the J end lost 5 bases, and 26 bases lay between the germline ends. CDR3 length: 18 amino acids. CDR3 nucleotide sequence: TGTGCCAGCAGCACCCGGCAAGCAGGGTTGGGGGGTGTAGATACGCAGTATTTT. It yields the protein CASSTRQAGLGGVDTQYF.

The chain uses TRBV6-1 and TRBJ1-2; perhaps TRBD1 as D (5 bases). The CDR3 has 14 amino acids. Per the germline V gene, CDR1 is MNHNS and CDR2 is SASEGT. V lost 7 bases to trimming and J lost 3 bases, with 15 bases between them. The CDR3 nucleotides read TGTGCCAGCACCGTGACAGATAAGGACTATGGCTACACCTTC. Protein: CASTVTDKDYGYTF.

Here the CDR3 reads CASSLPPAETQYF. The CDR3 nucleotides read TGTGCCAGCAGCTTACCGCCCGCGGAGACCCAGTACTTC. This rearrangement joins TRBV7-2 to TRBJ2-5; D is unresolved. V lost 2 bases, J lost 5 bases, and 9 bases lay in between. Germline loops: CDR1 SGHTA, CDR2 FQGNSA. The CDR3 sequence is 13 residues long.

The chain couples TRBV2 to TRBJ1-1, with D perhaps TRBD1 (6 bases). V lost 2 bases to trimming and J lost 6 bases, with 16 bases between them. The CDR3 is 15 amino acids. CDR1 and CDR2 (germline): SNHLY, FYNNEI. The CDR3 loop reads CASSENEQGRAEAFF. The CDR3 DNA reads as TGTGCCAGCAGTGAAAACGAACAGGGAAGGGCTGAAGCTTTCTTT.

The chain couples TRBV25-1 to TRBJ2-6; TRBD2 matches at 13 bases. The CDR3 length is 18 residues. The germline V gene has CDR1 MGHDK and CDR2 SYGVNS. V lost 5 bases, J lost 2 bases, and 6 bases stayed unmatched. The CDR3 nucleotides are TGTGCCAGCAGTCCCACTAGCGGGGGGGCCACTGGGGCCAACGTCCTGACTTTC. It yields the protein CASSPTSGGATGANVLTF. Filled out from reference TRBV25-1 and TRBJ2-6, the complete variable domain reads EADIYQTPRYLVIGTGKKITLECSQTMGHDKMYWYQQDPGMELHLIHYSYGVNSTEKGDLSSESTVSRIRTEHFPLTLESARPSHTSQYLCASSPTSGGATGANVLTFGAGSRLTVL.

The V and J genes are TRBV5-1 and TRBJ1-4; no clear D gene. The CDR3 totals 19 residues. Trimming removed 0 bases from V and 3 bases from J, with 21 bases in between. The V gene's germline CDR1 is SGHRS and CDR2 YFSETQ. CDR3 DNA sequence: TGCGCCAGCAGCTTGGCCGGCCAAGGCAGAAGGCTACCTAATGAAAAACTGTTTTTT. It is translated as CASSLAGQGRRLPNEKLFF.

The chain links TRBV6-1 to TRBJ1-1, with D maybe TRBD1 (5 bases). The CDR3 is 14 amino acids. Germline CDR1 is MNHNS and CDR2 is SASEGT. V dropped 5 bases and J dropped 6 bases, with 16 bases sitting between them. The CDR3 DNA is TGTGCCAGCAGTAGGGGAGGGTTGGGGTCTGAAGCTTTCTTT. As protein: CASSRGGLGSEAFF.